These 23 T cell receptor beta chains originate from one sample sequenced in a study of T-cell memory formation after mild COVID-19. TCRdb recomputed calls from the 5' RACE reads with MiXCR, one row per CDR3 protein. This sample has roughly 150,000 distinct CDR3 sequences, with more than 12% found just once. Sequencing was performed on PBMCs or a T cell subset sorted from them (not recorded which). All receptors come from an adult woman who had mild COVID-19 (a few samples of this study predate the infection). Cell type and time point are not known.

This clonotype came up a few times. The V gene is TRBV4-1, the J gene TRBJ2-7; D not resolved. The CDR3 loop spans 15 amino acids. CDR1 is MGHRA and CDR2 is YSYEKL in the germline V gene. Trimming removed 0 bases from V and 3 bases from J, with 12 bases in between. CDR3: CASSQDPGKNYEQYF. CDR3 nucleotide sequence: TGCGCCAGCAGCCAAGATCCAGGAAAGAACTACGAGCAGTACTTC.

The V call is TRBV9, the J call TRBJ2-1; tentative D call: TRBD2 (5 bases). Germline V lookup: CDR1 SGDLS, CDR2 YYNGEE. The CDR3 contains 14 residues. V was shortened by 0 bases and J by 6 bases, with 10 bases between the two germline ends. The CDR3 loop is CASSVELVGNEQFF. The CDR3 nucleotides read TGTGCCAGCAGCGTAGAACTAGTGGGCAATGAGCAGTTCTTC.

In this sample, this clonotype turned up a few times. The DNA for the CDR3 is TGCGCCAGCAGTTCACGCAGGGGAGGAACCGGGGAGCTGTTTTTT. Its translation is CASSSRRGGTGELFF. The rearrangement uses TRBV5-1 and TRBJ2-2, with D perhaps assigned TRBD1 or TRBD2 (6 bases each). The CDR3 contains 15 residues. The germline CDR1 and CDR2 sequences are SGHRS and YFSETQ. V was shortened by 5 bases and J by 5 bases, with 16 bases between the two germline ends.

The rearrangement uses TRBV7-2 and TRBJ2-7, with D unresolved. Trimming shortened V by 6 bases and J by 4 bases, and 16 bases separated the two germline ends. The CDR3 spans 14 residues. Germline V CDR1 and CDR2: SGHTA, FQGNSA. CDR3 sequence: CASSTYLGPYEQYF. CDR3 nucleotide sequence: TGTGCCAGCAGTACGTACCTAGGACCATACGAGCAGTACTTC.

This clonotype was seen a few times. The rearrangement uses TRBV12-5 and TRBJ1-2; TRBD1 is a possible D gene (6 bases). The V gene's germline CDR1 is LGHNT and CDR2 FRNRAP. This CDR3 comprises 14 residues. Trimming took off 3 bases at V and 3 bases at J, with 11 bases between the two ends. The chain's CDR3 is CASGLEQGYYGYTF. For the CDR3, the DNA is TGTGCTAGTGGTTTAGAACAGGGATACTATGGCTACACCTTC.

This rearrangement joins TRBV7-9 to TRBJ1-2; 7 positions match TRBD1. Trimming at V came to 2 bases and at J to 10 bases, leaving 7 bases not matched to a gene. The CDR3 length is 13 residues. CDR1 and CDR2 (germline): SEHNR, FQNEAQ (reference sequence). CDR3: CASSLPGQPYYTF. DNA for the CDR3: TGTGCCAGCAGCTTACCGGGACAGCCTTACTACACCTTC.

This clonotype turned up a few times. The chain employs TRBV11-2 and TRBJ2-7, with D perhaps matching TRBD1 (6 bases). Trimming stripped 5 bases from V and 6 bases from J, with 26 bases between. CDR1 is SGHAT and CDR2 is FQNNGV in the germline V gene. CDR3 length: 17 amino acids. The CDR3, as DNA: TGTGCCAGCAGCCCATCTTTGACAGGCACGCTGGGTGGCGAGCAGTACTTC. Translated, it gives CASSPSLTGTLGGEQYF.

This clonotype was observed a handful of times. The chain has TRBV5-1 and TRBJ2-7; 8 bases line up with TRBD1. Germline V gene lookup returns CDR1 SGHRS and CDR2 YFSETQ. V was clipped by 4 bases and J by 0 bases; unmatched bases: 6. The CDR3 runs to 15 residues. CDR3 amino acids: CASSQDRESSYEQYF. The CDR3 DNA is TGCGCCAGCAGCCAGGACAGGGAGAGCTCCTACGAGCAGTACTTC.

The chain employs TRBV7-3 and TRBJ2-2, with TRBD1 matching 7 bases. The CDR3 covers 15 residues. V lost 1 base and J lost 3; bases outside the gene matches: 2. CDR1 is SGHTA and CDR2 is FQGTGA in the germline V gene. CDR3 sequence (DNA): TGTGCCAGCAGCTTAAAGACAGGGTACACCGGGGAGCTGTTTTTT. It translates to CASSLKTGYTGELFF.

The V gene is TRBV13, the J gene TRBJ2-1; 8 bases match TRBD1. This CDR3 contains 12 residues. The V segment lost 4 bases and the J segment 13 bases; nucleotides outside the gene matches: 6. Germline-derived CDR1 and CDR2 are PRHDT and FYEKMQ (reference sequence). The CDR3 here is CASSSTGTGQFF. CDR3 sequence (DNA): TGTGCCAGCAGCTCGACCGGGACAGGTCAGTTCTTC.

This clonotype was counted a few times. The chain couples TRBV12-3 or TRBV12-4 to TRBJ2-1, with D perhaps given as TRBD1 or TRBD2 (5 bases each). The CDR3 has 15 amino acids. The V and J ends lost 5 bases and 7 bases respectively, with 18 bases between them. The DNA for the CDR3 is TGTGCCAGCAGTCCCCGGGGCGGGTTGGGGAATGAGCAGTTCTTC. It encodes CASSPRGGLGNEQFF.

The rearrangement uses TRBV4-1 and TRBJ1-1, with 8 nucleotides matching TRBD1. V lost 1 base, J lost 11 bases, and 9 bases stayed unmatched. There are 14 residues in the CDR3. Germline loops: CDR1 MGHRA, CDR2 YSYEKL. Written as DNA, the CDR3 is TGCGCCAGCAGCCAAGGTGGACAGGGTTTCGGGGCTTTCTTT. Protein sequence: CASSQGGQGFGAFF.

The chain employs TRBV6-6 and TRBJ2-3; D is unclear. In germline, CDR1 is MNHNY, CDR2 SVGAGI (reference sequence). Trimming cost V 5 bases and J 4 bases, with 10 bases left between them. This CDR3 is 13 amino acids long. For the CDR3, the DNA is TGTGCCAGCAGTCAACCTTATGCAGATACGCAGTATTTT. Translation gives CASSQPYADTQYF.

The gene calls are TRBV28 and TRBJ2-3; 8 nucleotides agree with TRBD2. V was pared by 7 bases and J by 4 bases, with 10 bases of the junction left unmatched. Germline lookup yields CDR1 MDHEN and CDR2 SYDVKM. The CDR3 extends over 15 amino acids. CDR3 loop: CASILREATADTQYF. CDR3 coding DNA: TGTGCCAGCATTTTGCGGGAGGCCACCGCAGATACGCAGTATTTT.

This clonotype appeared a few times. The chain has TRBV11-3 and TRBJ2-1; 9 bases are a match to TRBD2. This CDR3 region has 19 residues. Germline CDR1 SGHNT, CDR2 YENEEA. J lost 3 bases, V lost 1 base, and 13 bases had no gene match. Here the CDR3 reads CASSLGTPSGIGYYNEQFF. The CDR3 DNA sequence: TGTGCCAGCAGCTTAGGGACGCCTAGCGGGATAGGGTACTACAATGAGCAGTTCTTC. The complete variable domain, with remaining parts taken from reference TRBV11-3 and TRBJ2-1, reads EAGVVQSPRYKIIEKKQPVAFWCNPISGHNTLYWYLQNLGQGPELLIRYENEEAVDDSQLPKDRFSAERLKGVDSTLKIQPAELGDSAVYLCASSLGTPSGIGYYNEQFFGPGTRLTVL.

V gene TRBV7-3 combines with J gene TRBJ2-2, with TRBD2 identical over 7 bases. There are 16 residues in the CDR3. Germline CDR1 SGHTA, CDR2 FQGTGA. J was trimmed by 2 bases and V by 6 bases; bases with no gene match: 9. CDR3 sequence reads: CASRGISSGNTGELFF. In DNA, the CDR3 is TGTGCCAGCAGGGGGATTTCTAGCGGAAACACCGGGGAGCTGTTTTTT. The full variable domain, rest sourced from reference TRBV7-3 and TRBJ2-2, is GAGVSQTPSNKVTEKGKYVELRCDPISGHTALYWYRQSLGQGPEFLIYFQGTGAADDSGLPNDRFFAVRPEGSVSTLKIQRTERGDSAVYLCASRGISSGNTGELFFGEGSRLTVL.

CDR3 protein: CASSLRFGQSLNYGYTF. CDR3 nucleotides: TGTGCCAGCAGCTTGAGATTTGGACAGAGCCTTAACTATGGCTACACCTTC. The genes are TRBV11-2 and TRBJ1-2; TRBD1 is a possible D gene (6 bases). Germline V CDR1 and CDR2: SGHAT, FQNNGV. The V end lost 3 bases, the J end lost 1 base, and 18 bases lay between the germline ends. The CDR3 length is 17 residues.

This clonotype has more than one count but fewer than ten. The CDR3 sequence: CASSTPGQGSEQYF. In nucleotides, the CDR3 is TGTGCCAGCAGCACTCCGGGACAGGGGTCGGAGCAGTACTTC. The J gene is TRBJ2-7, the V gene TRBV7-9; 10 bases line up with TRBD1. The V gene end was trimmed by 5 bases and the J gene end by 7 bases; junction bases not matched to a gene: 8. CDR1 and CDR2 (germline): SEHNR, FQNEAQ (reference sequence). The CDR3 loop spans 14 amino acids.

The chain joins TRBV6-2 or TRBV6-3 to TRBJ2-1; D not certain. The V gene lost 2 bases and the J gene lost 1 base, with 6 bases spanning the gap. The CDR3 runs 14 residues. Germline V lookup: CDR1 MNHEY, CDR2 SVGEGT. The CDR3 here is CASSYLRSYNEQFF. DNA of the CDR3: TGTGCCAGCAGTTACCTAAGGTCCTACAATGAGCAGTTCTTC.

This clonotype was recorded once. V usage is TRBV5-1 and J usage is TRBJ2-5, with 15 bases matching TRBD2. The CDR3 spans 16 residues. With V trimmed by 0 bases and J by 6 bases, 3 bases remained unmatched. Germline CDR1 is SGHRS and CDR2 is YFSETQ. CDR3 in amino acids: CASSLGTSGGAKTQYF. CDR3 DNA sequence: TGCGCCAGCAGCTTGGGGACTAGCGGGGGGGCAAAGACCCAGTACTTC.

This chain uses TRBV6-5 with TRBJ2-7; D unclear. V was clipped by 0 bases and J by 5 bases, with 20 bases between them. This CDR3 has 17 residues. The germline CDR1 and CDR2 sequences are MNHEY and SVGAGI. CDR3 sequence (DNA): TGTGCCAGCAGTTACTCCCATGCCAGTGCGGTGGGTGACGAGCAGTACTTC. Translated: CASSYSHASAVGDEQYF.

The V and J genes are TRBV24-1 and TRBJ2-1; 9 bases agree with TRBD1. Per germline, CDR1 KGHDR and CDR2 SFDVKD. The J segment lost 5 bases and the V segment lost 7 bases, leaving 5 bases of the junction unmatched. This CDR3 region has 14 residues. CDR3 coding DNA: TGTGCCACCAGGGGGACAGGGTTCGACAATGAGCAGTTCTTC. This gives the protein CATRGTGFDNEQFF.

V usage is TRBV2 and J usage is TRBJ2-1; TRBD2 matches 8 bases. Germline lookup yields CDR1 SNHLY and CDR2 FYNNEI. With V trimmed by 6 bases and J by 1 base, 8 bases remained unmatched. This CDR3 region has 16 residues. The CDR3 here is CASRDLAGESYNEQFF. The CDR3 DNA reads TGTGCCAGCAGAGACCTAGCGGGCGAGTCCTACAATGAGCAGTTCTTC.